This TCR beta chain originates from a study of blood T cell repertoires in COVID-19. Assay used: immunoSEQ multiplex PCR; TCRdb lists only in-frame clones, some missing. The repertoire consists of 150,000 to 200,000 clones, with more than 80% occurring once and the leading ten covering roughly 11%. The source of this sequence is a human donor in a cohort sampled during active COVID-19. Sequences were obtained from peripheral blood.

CDR3 bases: TGTGCCAGCAGCCTCCGCAGGACAGAACCCTACAATGAGCAGTTCTTC. Protein product: CASSLRRTEPYNEQFF. The chain has TRBV7-7 and TRBJ2-1; a weak D match, TRBD1 (6 bases). Trimming shortened V by 5 bases and J by 2 bases, and 16 bases separated the two germline ends. The CDR3 is made up of 16 amino acids. Germline V gene lookup returns CDR1 SSHAT and CDR2 FNYEAQ (reference sequence). Together with reference TRBV7-7 and TRBJ2-1, the CDR3 gives the full variable domain: GAGVSQSPRYKVTKRGQDVTLRCDPISSHATLYWYQQALGQGPEFLTYFNYEAQPDKSGLPSDRFSAERPEGSISTLTIQRTEQRDSAMYRCASSLRRTEPYNEQFFGPGTRLTVL.